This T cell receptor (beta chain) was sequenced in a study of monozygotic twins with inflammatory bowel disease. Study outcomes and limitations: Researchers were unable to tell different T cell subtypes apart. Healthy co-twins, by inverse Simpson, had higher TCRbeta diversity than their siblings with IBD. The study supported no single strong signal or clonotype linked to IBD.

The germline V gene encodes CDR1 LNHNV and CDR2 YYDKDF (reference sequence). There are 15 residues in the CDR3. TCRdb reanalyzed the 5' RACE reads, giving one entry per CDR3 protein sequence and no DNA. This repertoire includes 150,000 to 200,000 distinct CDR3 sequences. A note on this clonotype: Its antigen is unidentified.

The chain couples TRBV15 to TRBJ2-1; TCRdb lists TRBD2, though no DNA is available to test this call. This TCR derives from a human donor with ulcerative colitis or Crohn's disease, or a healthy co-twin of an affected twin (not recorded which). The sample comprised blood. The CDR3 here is CATSSRDFYYNEQFF.